These 30 T cell receptor beta chains were sequenced from one sample in a study of control samples from healthy donors and cancer patients. The assay was immunoSEQ multiplex PCR, and TCRdb's table has in-frame clones only and misses some. The data show around 120,000 clones, with more than 75% seen just once and around 9.4% held by the top ten. The sample consisted of blood. Every receptor here comes from a man in his forties in good health.

This chain joins TRBV30 and TRBJ1-3; D gene uncertain. The germline CDR1 and CDR2 sequences are GTSNPN and SVGIG (reference sequence). Trimming left V 3 bases short and J 0 bases short, with 12 bases between. The CDR3 is 15 amino acids. As DNA, the CDR3 is TGTGCCTGGAGATGGATCGCGGACTCTGGAAACACCATATATTTT. It encodes CAWRWIADSGNTIYF.

This chain uses TRBV19 with TRBJ2-7, with D perhaps given as TRBD1 or TRBD2 (5 bases each). Germline-derived CDR1 and CDR2 are LNHDA and SQIVND (reference sequence). V lost 10 bases to trimming and J lost 2 bases, with 18 bases between them. This CDR3 is 14 amino acids long. CDR3 bases: TGTGCCACAACACCGGGACCGTCGACCTACGAGCAGTACTTC. Amino acids: CATTPGPSTYEQYF.

This clone has a single count. The chain joins TRBV6-5 to TRBJ2-4; 7 positions match TRBD1. CDR1 MNHEY and CDR2 SVGAGI come from the germline V gene. Trimming removed 2 bases from V and 3 bases from J; junction bases left unmatched: 7. This CDR3 region has 16 residues. The CDR3, as DNA: TGTGCCAGCAGTTACCTAGACAGGGTGGGCAAAAACATTCAGTACTTC. Its translation: CASSYLDRVGKNIQYF.

This clone was counted a single time. The V call is TRBV7-6, the J call TRBJ2-7, with TRBD1 matching over 8 bases. CDR3 length equals 14 residues. The V and J ends lost 8 bases and 3 bases, in that order; junction bases with no gene match: 9. CDR1 is SGHVS and CDR2 is FNYEAQ in the germline V gene. The chain's CDR3 is CASGQDRGLYEQYF. The CDR3 DNA reads as TGTGCCAGCGGACAAGACAGGGGACTCTACGAGCAGTACTTC.

V gene TRBV5-6 combines with J gene TRBJ1-1; D possibly corresponds to TRBD1 (5 bases). CDR3 size: 17 residues. CDR1 is SGHDT, CDR2 YYEEEE, per germline. V lost 3 bases and J lost 0, with 18 bases in between. CDR3 nucleotide sequence: TGTGCCAGCAGCTACCGGGACCTCGCAGCATTGAACACTGAAGCTTTCTTT. Its translation is CASSYRDLAALNTEAFF.

Of note for this clone: Within the sample, other DNA sequences also encode this same CDR3. The V call is TRBV7-9, the J call TRBJ1-2; 7 nucleotides line up with TRBD1. This CDR3 comprises 13 residues. Germline trimming cut 5 bases from V and 4 bases from J; bases unmatched to any gene: 4. The germline V gene encodes CDR1 SEHNR and CDR2 FQNEAQ (reference sequence). Here the CDR3 reads CASSRTGLYGYTF. CDR3 nucleotide sequence: TGTGCCAGCAGCCGGACAGGACTCTATGGCTACACCTTC.

The V gene is TRBV18, the J gene TRBJ1-1; a possible D gene is TRBD1 (5 bases). V was clipped by 5 bases and J by 2 bases, with 18 bases between them. Germline CDR1 KGHSH, CDR2 LQKENI. The CDR3 has 16 amino acids. CDR3 residues: CASSSRNTQVNTEAFF. CDR3 coding DNA: TGTGCCAGCTCATCAAGAAATACACAGGTTAACACTGAAGCTTTCTTT.

The V call is TRBV5-8, the J call TRBJ1-2; 7 bases are a match to TRBD1. V shed 2 bases and J 0 bases; nucleotides not matched to a gene: 4. Germline CDR1 reads SGHTS; CDR2 reads YDEGEE. The CDR3 runs to 15 residues. The CDR3 region has the DNA TGTGCCAGCAGCTTTCTGACAGGGCCTAACTATGGCTACACCTTC. It translates to CASSFLTGPNYGYTF. Complete variable domain (other parts from reference TRBV5-8 and TRBJ1-2): EAGVTQSPTHLIKTRGQQATLRCSPISGHTSVYWYQQALGLGLQFLLWYDEGEERNRGNFPPRFSGRQFPNYSSELNVNALELEDSALYLCASSFLTGPNYGYTFGSGTRLTVV.

The V and J genes are TRBV24-1 and TRBJ1-2; D might be TRBD1 (6 bases). There are 13 residues in the CDR3. Germline V gives CDR1 KGHDR, CDR2 SFDVKD. V was pared by 3 bases and J by 8 bases, with 12 bases between. The CDR3: CATSDTTGKGYTF. As DNA, the CDR3 is TGTGCCACCAGTGATACCACAGGGAAAGGCTACACCTTC.

V and J are TRBV5-1 and TRBJ2-2; 9 bases agree with TRBD2. This CDR3 has 15 amino acids. V was pared by 4 bases and J by 6 bases, with 7 bases of the junction left unmatched. Looked up from germline, CDR1 is SGHRS and CDR2 is YFSETQ. CDR3 amino acids: CASSPRGGEPGELFF. In nucleotides, the CDR3 is TGCGCCAGCAGCCCGCGCGGGGGGGAACCCGGGGAGCTGTTTTTT.

V is TRBV10-3 and J is TRBJ1-2; possibly TRBD1 for D (5 bases). The CDR3 covers 15 residues. Germline V CDR1 and CDR2: ENHRY, SYGVKD. V lost 3 bases and J lost 3, with 14 bases in between. CDR3: CAISDRAGPDYGYTF. CDR3 sequence (DNA): TGTGCCATCAGTGACAGGGCGGGTCCTGACTATGGCTACACCTTC.

The chain has TRBV5-1 and TRBJ1-1, with 7 nucleotides matching TRBD1. The CDR3 runs 13 residues. V trimming: 3 bases; J trimming: 4 bases; junction bases outside the gene matches: 3. Germline V gene data show CDR1 as SGHRS and CDR2 as YFSETQ. CDR3: CASSSDRPTEAFF. As DNA, the CDR3 is TGCGCCAGCAGCTCGGACAGGCCCACTGAAGCTTTCTTT.

The chain recombines TRBV7-2 with TRBJ2-3; D is uncertain. CDR1 is SGHTA and CDR2 is FQGNSA in the germline V gene. Trimming cost V 3 bases and J 1 base, with 8 bases left between them. The CDR3 is 14 amino acids. DNA of the CDR3: TGTGCCAGCAGCTTTAGCCCGGGCACAGATACGCAGTATTTT. Amino acid sequence: CASSFSPGTDTQYF.

V is TRBV3-1 (or the pseudogene TRBV3-2) and J is TRBJ1-2, with TRBD1 matching 9 bases. Trimming cost V 6 bases and J 7 bases; bases outside gene matches: 9. The CDR3 has 14 residues. The germline V gene encodes CDR1 LGHDT and CDR2 YNNKEL (reference sequence). CDR3 amino acids: CASSFPGQGSGYTF. CDR3 DNA sequence: TGTGCCAGCAGTTTTCCGGGACAGGGATCTGGCTACACCTTC.

The rearrangement uses TRBV30 and TRBJ2-7, with D possibly being TRBD1 or TRBD2 (5 bases each). The V gene lost 2 bases and the J gene lost 2 bases, with 13 bases spanning the gap. From germline, CDR1 is GTSNPN and CDR2 SVGIG (reference sequence). This CDR3 has 14 amino acids. The CDR3 protein is CAWSISRETYEQYF. The DNA for the CDR3 is TGTGCCTGGAGTATAAGCAGGGAGACCTACGAGCAGTACTTC.

The gene calls are TRBV3-1 (or the pseudogene TRBV3-2) and TRBJ1-6, with 9 bases identical to TRBD1. The CDR3 extends over 16 amino acids. Looked up from germline, CDR1 is LGHDT and CDR2 is YNNKEL (reference sequence). With 0 bases clipped from V and 9 bases from J, the junction kept 6 bases outside the gene matches. CDR3 coding DNA: TGTGCCAGCAGCCAAGATCGCGGACAGGGGACTTCACCCCTCCACTTT. Its protein is CASSQDRGQGTSPLHF.

This rearrangement joins TRBV4-3 to TRBJ2-7, with D tentatively TRBD2 (7 bases). The CDR3 is 17 residues long. CDR1 and CDR2 (germline): LGHNA, YSLEER. The V and J ends lost 0 bases and 1 base respectively, with 16 bases between them. The CDR3 DNA reads as TGCGCCAGCAGCCAAGAGTGGGCGGGGGCCGATTCCTACGAGCAGTACTTC. Translating gives CASSQEWAGADSYEQYF.

There are a few counts of this clone. This chain connects TRBV14 to TRBJ1-6; D is perhaps TRBD1 (6 bases). Trimming pared 4 bases from V and 7 bases from J, leaving 20 bases between. The CDR3 runs 17 residues. Germline CDR1 SGHDN, CDR2 FVKESK. CDR3 amino acids: CASSPRRGGILNSPLHF. CDR3 nucleotides: TGTGCCAGCAGCCCACGGCGAGGGGGAATATTGAATTCACCCCTCCACTTT. The entire variable domain, with the rest obtained from reference TRBV14 and TRBJ1-6, is as follows: EAGVTQFPSHSVIEKGQTVTLRCDPISGHDNLYWYRRVMGKEIKFLLHFVKESKQDESGMPNNRFLAERTGGTYSTLKVQPAELEDSGVYFCASSPRRGGILNSPLHFGNGTRLTVT.

This chain connects TRBV14 to TRBJ1-1; D is unclear. The CDR3 contains 14 residues. CDR1 SGHDN and CDR2 FVKESK come from the germline V gene. V was shortened by 3 bases and J by 2 bases, with 10 bases between the two germline ends. The CDR3 DNA reads as TGTGCCAGCAGCCACGGGCTCGGTAACACTGAAGCTTTCTTT. It is translated as CASSHGLGNTEAFF.

The rearrangement joins TRBV19 to TRBJ1-5; 7 nucleotides agree with TRBD1. Germline CDR1 LNHDA, CDR2 SQIVND (reference sequence). The CDR3 extends over 15 amino acids. The junction had 12 bases not matched to a gene; V was cut back by 7 bases and J by 6 bases. CDR3 DNA: TGTGCCAGTAAAGTAGACAGGGCACGGGTTCAGCCCCAGCATTTT. This codes for CASKVDRARVQPQHF.

This clone was observed once. This chain links TRBV13 with TRBJ1-4, with D uncertain. Looked up from germline, CDR1 is PRHDT and CDR2 is FYEKMQ (reference sequence). The CDR3 extends over 13 amino acids. Trimming stripped 5 bases from V and 8 bases from J, with 12 bases between. The CDR3 here is CASSLRPEEKLFF. CDR3 nucleotide sequence: TGTGCCAGCAGCCTCCGGCCCGAGGAAAAACTGTTTTTT. Variable domain in full (rest from reference TRBV13 and TRBJ1-4): AAGVIQSPRHLIKEKRETATLKCYPIPRHDTVYWYQQGPGQDPQFLISFYEKMQSDKGSIPDRFSAQQFSDYHSELNMSSLELGDSALYFCASSLRPEEKLFFGSGTQLSVL.

The rearrangement uses TRBV18 and TRBJ1-1; no firm D call. The V and J ends lost 3 bases and 5 bases respectively, with 7 bases between them. Germline values: CDR1 KGHSH, CDR2 LQKENI. The CDR3 consists of 12 residues. In DNA, the CDR3 is TGTGCCAGCTCACCCCTTTTGACTGAAGCTTTCTTT. Translation gives CASSPLLTEAFF.

The chain links TRBV25-1 to TRBJ2-4; no firm D call. Trimming pared 6 bases from V and 7 bases from J, leaving 7 bases between. CDR1 is MGHDK and CDR2 is SYGVNS in the germline V gene. This CDR3 has 11 amino acids. The CDR3 loop reads CASSGSNIQYF. CDR3 DNA: TGTGCCAGCAGCGGTTCCAACATTCAGTACTTC.

The chain combines TRBV7-2 with TRBJ1-3; the D is unclear. Looked up from germline, CDR1 is SGHTA and CDR2 is FQGNSA. V was cut by 4 bases and J by 0 bases, with 13 bases left in between. The CDR3 totals 16 residues. The CDR3 bases are TGTGCCAGCAGCTCTCAACCAAAGAGCTCTGGAAACACCATATATTTT. Protein product: CASSSQPKSSGNTIYF.

The rearrangement links TRBV7-2 to TRBJ2-2; D unresolved. The CDR3 totals 12 residues. V dropped 5 bases and J dropped 4 bases, with 5 bases sitting between them. Germline values: CDR1 SGHTA, CDR2 FQGNSA. The CDR3 is CASSPTTGELFF. DNA of the CDR3: TGTGCCAGCAGCCCCACCACCGGGGAGCTGTTTTTT.

V usage is TRBV4-1 and J usage is TRBJ1-3; D is perhaps TRBD1 (6 bases). The germline CDR1 and CDR2 sequences are MGHRA and YSYEKL. Trimming cost V 6 bases and J 5 bases, with 17 bases left between them. The CDR3 length is 15 residues. CDR3 DNA sequence: TGCGCCAGCAGTCAAATGACAGGTCCTCGAAACACCATATATTTT. Translated, it gives CASSQMTGPRNTIYF.

The rearrangement uses TRBV7-9 and TRBJ2-1, with 11 bases lining up with TRBD1. Germline V gene lookup returns CDR1 SEHNR and CDR2 FQNEAQ (reference sequence). The junction had 5 bases not matched to a gene; V was cut back by 3 bases and J by 4 bases. The CDR3 covers 16 residues. The CDR3 region is CASSLGQGGRYNEQFF. CDR3 DNA sequence: TGTGCCAGCAGCTTGGGACAGGGGGGTCGGTACAATGAGCAGTTCTTC.

This chain uses TRBV19 with TRBJ2-2, with 10 nucleotides matching TRBD2. V shed 9 bases and J 0 bases; nucleotides not matched to a gene: 7. This CDR3 has 16 amino acids. Germline V gene lookup returns CDR1 LNHDA and CDR2 SQIVND (reference sequence). CDR3 bases: TGTGCCAGCAATCCCCTAGCGGGGGCGAACACCGGGGAGCTGTTTTTT. Its protein is CASNPLAGANTGELFF.

The chain employs TRBV12-5 and TRBJ2-3, with D unclear. V lost 2 bases, J lost 7 bases, and 7 bases lay in between. Germline loops: CDR1 LGHNT, CDR2 FRNRAP. The CDR3 spans 12 residues. CDR3 nucleotides: TGTGCTAGTGGTTTGAACCGAAATACGCAGTATTTT. Protein sequence: CASGLNRNTQYF.

CDR3 DNA: TGCGCCAGCAGCTTGGATGTGGTACAAAACATTCAGTACTTC. Its protein is CASSLDVVQNIQYF. The rearrangement uses TRBV5-1 and TRBJ2-4; no clear D gene. The CDR3 extends over 14 amino acids. Trimming stripped 0 bases from V and 5 bases from J, with 9 bases between. CDR1 and CDR2 (germline): SGHRS, YFSETQ.